Below, 16 T cell receptor beta chains from the same sample are listed, as sequenced in a study of blood T cell repertoires in COVID-19. Sequencing was performed with immunoSEQ multiplex PCR; in TCRdb, only in-frame clones are kept and a portion is missing. The table has about 110,000 clones, about 80% seen once. Input material: peripheral blood. The receptors stem from a man in his 70s with acute or convalescent COVID-19.

CDR3 residues: CATSETGDNEQFF. As DNA, the CDR3 is TGTGCCACCAGTGAGACGGGGGACAATGAGCAGTTCTTC. The chain uses TRBV24-1 and TRBJ2-1, with D possibly being TRBD2 (6 bases). Germline V gene lookup returns CDR1 KGHDR and CDR2 SFDVKD. Trimming pared 4 bases from V and 5 bases from J, leaving 8 bases between. The CDR3 extends over 13 amino acids.

The chain couples TRBV3-1 (or the pseudogene TRBV3-2) to TRBJ1-5; the D gene is possibly TRBD1 (5 bases). Trimming cost V 5 bases and J 1 base, with 12 bases left between them. In germline, CDR1 is LGHDT, CDR2 YNNKEL (reference sequence). The CDR3 is 15 amino acids. The CDR3 sequence: CASSTGGGSNQPQHF. The DNA for the CDR3 is TGTGCCAGCAGCACCGGCGGGGGAAGCAATCAGCCCCAGCATTTT.

This clone was observed a single time. The rearrangement links TRBV19 to TRBJ2-1; no reliable D call. This CDR3 has 14 residues. Deletions cut 4 bases from V and 7 bases from J, with 14 bases between. CDR1 and CDR2 from the germline V gene are LNHDA and SQIVND (reference sequence). Here the CDR3 reads CASSRAISWNEQFF. The DNA for the CDR3 is TGTGCCAGTAGTAGGGCGATATCGTGGAATGAGCAGTTCTTC.

This clone was seen just once. This chain's CDR3 is CASTSQDDRGPIKPQHF. Here the CDR3 DNA reads TGTGCCAGCACCAGCCAAGATGACAGGGGCCCTATTAAGCCCCAGCATTTT. V usage is TRBV14 and J usage is TRBJ1-5; 8 nucleotides line up with TRBD1. The germline CDR1 and CDR2 sequences are SGHDN and FVKESK. Trimming took 7 bases from V and 8 from J; bases not matched to a gene: 19. This CDR3 is built from 17 residues.

CDR3 DNA sequence: TGCGCCAGCAGCTCCACGGGCTACGAGCAGTACTTC. Protein sequence: CASSSTGYEQYF. The chain is built from TRBV5-1 and TRBJ2-7; D ambiguous. Per the germline V gene, CDR1 is SGHRS and CDR2 is YFSETQ. The CDR3 sequence is 12 residues long. V lost 3 bases and J lost 3, with 7 bases in between.

The rearrangement uses TRBV10-3 and TRBJ2-7, with 12 bases that match TRBD2. V gave up 0 bases and J gave up 7 bases; unmatched junction bases: 10. From germline, CDR1 is ENHRY and CDR2 SYGVKD. The CDR3 consists of 17 residues. The CDR3, as DNA: TGTGCCATCAGTGAGTCGGCTAGCGGGGGGGCACCGGGAGAGCAGTACTTC. Its translation is CAISESASGGAPGEQYF.

This clone was found once. The chain is built from TRBV4-3 and TRBJ1-4; 7 bases line up with TRBD1. This CDR3 region has 14 residues. Germline CDR1 reads LGHNA; CDR2 reads YSLEER. V shed 4 bases and J 6 bases; nucleotides not matched to a gene: 5. The CDR3 coding sequence is TGCGCCAGCAGCCGATCCGGGACAGATGAAAAACTGTTTTTT. This codes for CASSRSGTDEKLFF.

V is TRBV11-3 and J is TRBJ2-1, with 9 bases that match TRBD2. The CDR3 runs 15 residues. Unmatched junction bases numbered 2, after V lost 5 bases and J lost 0 bases. Germline-derived CDR1 and CDR2 are SGHNT and YENEEA. The CDR3 here is CASSVSGGSYNEQFF. Here the CDR3 DNA reads TGTGCCAGCAGCGTTAGCGGGGGCTCCTACAATGAGCAGTTCTTC.

The chain recombines TRBV6-4 with TRBJ2-2, with unresolved D. This CDR3 spans 14 amino acids. CDR1 and CDR2 (germline): MRHNA, SNTAGT. Trimming removed 8 bases from V and 0 bases from J, with 10 bases in between. CDR3 region: CASRPEPNTGELFF. The CDR3, as DNA: TGTGCCAGCCGCCCGGAGCCGAACACCGGGGAGCTGTTTTTT.

The chain joins TRBV20-1 to TRBJ1-4; TRBD1 agrees at 8 bases. Germline V gene data show CDR1 as DFQATT and CDR2 as SNEGSKA (reference sequence). This CDR3 is built from 13 residues. V shed 3 bases, J shed 10 bases, and the junction held 7 bases outside the gene matches. CDR3 loop: CSASGQGFGKLFF. The CDR3 nucleotides are TGCAGTGCTAGTGGACAGGGTTTTGGAAAACTGTTTTTT.

The chain carries TRBV19 and TRBJ1-4; maybe TRBD1 (5 bases). Trimming stripped 3 bases from V and 3 bases from J, with 8 bases between. CDR3 length equals 14 residues. Germline CDR1 and CDR2: LNHDA and SQIVND (reference sequence). The CDR3 DNA is TGTGCCAGTAGTATCGGAGGGGCTAATGAAAAACTGTTTTTT. Translated, it gives CASSIGGANEKLFF.

The chain couples TRBV29-1 to TRBJ2-2; 7 positions agree with TRBD2. The germline gives CDR1 SQVTM, CDR2 ANQGSEA. The J segment lost 10 bases and the V segment lost 5 bases, leaving 10 bases of the junction unmatched. CDR3 length: 13 amino acids. The DNA for the CDR3 is TGCAGCGTTAAAGGGAGGGGACCCTTGGAGCTGTTTTTT. Its protein product is CSVKGRGPLELFF.

The chain recombines TRBV29-1 with TRBJ1-1, with TRBD1 identical over 8 bases. Germline values: CDR1 SQVTM, CDR2 ANQGSEA. The ends lost 5 bases at V and 2 bases at J; junction bases unmatched: 4. The CDR3 loop spans 13 amino acids. CDR3 region: CSVNRGDNTEAFF. CDR3 DNA: TGCAGCGTTAACAGGGGGGATAACACTGAAGCTTTCTTT.

This clone was detected a few times. This rearrangement joins TRBV5-1 to TRBJ1-3; 9 nucleotides agree with TRBD1. Germline V gives CDR1 SGHRS, CDR2 YFSETQ. The V segment lost 4 bases and the J segment 4 bases; nucleotides outside the gene matches: 3. There are 14 residues in the CDR3. The CDR3 region is CASSPGTGGNTIYF. CDR3 bases: TGCGCCAGCAGCCCCGGGACAGGGGGAAACACCATATATTTT.

The chain recombines TRBV18 with TRBJ1-2; weak D call: TRBD1 (5 bases). Trimming removed 0 bases at V and 0 bases at J, with 17 bases between. This CDR3 spans 18 amino acids. Germline CDR1 and CDR2: KGHSH and LQKENI. This CDR3 reads CASSPPSATEGPNYGYTF. For the CDR3, the DNA is TGTGCCAGCTCACCACCATCTGCCACGGAGGGGCCTAACTATGGCTACACCTTC. The full variable domain, its missing parts supplied by reference TRBV18 and TRBJ1-2, is NAGVMQNPRHLVRRRGQEARLRCSPMKGHSHVYWYRQLPEEGLKFMVYLQKENIIDESGMPKERFSAEFPKEGPSILRIQQVVRGDSAAYFCASSPPSATEGPNYGYTFGSGTRLTVV.

J is TRBJ1-1 and V is TRBV6-1; maybe TRBD1 (6 bases). Germline V gene data show CDR1 as MNHNS and CDR2 as SASEGT. V was trimmed by 0 bases and J by 1 base, leaving 9 bases between them. The CDR3 is 15 residues long. The chain's CDR3 is CASSEAGTTNTEAFF. As DNA, the CDR3 is TGTGCCAGCAGTGAAGCCGGGACAACGAACACTGAAGCTTTCTTT.